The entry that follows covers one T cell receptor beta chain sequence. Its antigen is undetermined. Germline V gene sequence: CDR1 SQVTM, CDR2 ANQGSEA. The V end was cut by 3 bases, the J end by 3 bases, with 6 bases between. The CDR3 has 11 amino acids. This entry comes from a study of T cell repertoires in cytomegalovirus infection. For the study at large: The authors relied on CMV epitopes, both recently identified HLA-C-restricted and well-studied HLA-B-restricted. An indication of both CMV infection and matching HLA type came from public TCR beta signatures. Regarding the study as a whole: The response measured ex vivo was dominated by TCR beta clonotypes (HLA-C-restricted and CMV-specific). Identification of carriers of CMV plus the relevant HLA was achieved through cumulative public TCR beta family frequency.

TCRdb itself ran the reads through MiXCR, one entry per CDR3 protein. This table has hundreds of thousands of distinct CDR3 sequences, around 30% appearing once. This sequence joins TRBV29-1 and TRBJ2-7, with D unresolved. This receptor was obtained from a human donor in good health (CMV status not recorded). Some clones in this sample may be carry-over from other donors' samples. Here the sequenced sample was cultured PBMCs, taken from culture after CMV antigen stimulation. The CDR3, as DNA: TGCAGCGTTGATTTCGACTACGAGCAGTACTTC. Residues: CSVDFDYEQYF.